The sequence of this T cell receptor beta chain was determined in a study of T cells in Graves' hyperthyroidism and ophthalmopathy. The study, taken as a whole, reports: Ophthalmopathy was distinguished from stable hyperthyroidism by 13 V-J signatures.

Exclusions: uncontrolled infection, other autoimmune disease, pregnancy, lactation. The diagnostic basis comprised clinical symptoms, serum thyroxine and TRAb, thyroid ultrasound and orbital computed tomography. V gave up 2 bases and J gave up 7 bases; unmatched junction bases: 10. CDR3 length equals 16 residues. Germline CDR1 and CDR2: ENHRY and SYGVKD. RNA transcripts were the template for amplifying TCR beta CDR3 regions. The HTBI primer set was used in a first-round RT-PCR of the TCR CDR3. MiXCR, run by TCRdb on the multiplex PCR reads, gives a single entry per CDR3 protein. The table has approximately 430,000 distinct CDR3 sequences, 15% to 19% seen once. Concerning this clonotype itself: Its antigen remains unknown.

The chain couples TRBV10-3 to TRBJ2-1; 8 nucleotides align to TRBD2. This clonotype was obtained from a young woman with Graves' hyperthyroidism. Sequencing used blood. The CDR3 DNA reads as TGTGCCATCAGTGAGGAGGTCGGGGGGGCACGGAATGAGCAGTTCTTC. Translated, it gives CAISEEVGGARNEQFF.